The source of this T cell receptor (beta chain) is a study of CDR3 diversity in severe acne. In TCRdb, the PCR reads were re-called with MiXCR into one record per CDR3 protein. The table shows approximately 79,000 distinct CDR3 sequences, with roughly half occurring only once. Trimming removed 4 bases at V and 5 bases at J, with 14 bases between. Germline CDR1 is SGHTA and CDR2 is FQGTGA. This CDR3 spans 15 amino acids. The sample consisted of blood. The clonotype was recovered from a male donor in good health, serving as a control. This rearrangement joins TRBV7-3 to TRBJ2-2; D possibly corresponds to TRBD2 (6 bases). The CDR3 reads CASSSPPGTTGELFF. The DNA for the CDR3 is TGTGCCAGCAGCTCACCACCTGGGACTACCGGGGAGCTGTTTTTT.